The subject of this entry is one TCR beta chain. Authors' data handling: Amplified reference gene primers provided the basis for estimating nucleated cell counts. Profiling relied on immunoSEQ multiplex PCR, and the TCRdb table lists in-frame clones only, not all of them. That table gives V, J and clone size, and the DNA gave D and trimming. The table includes approximately 200,000 clones, more than 75% detected once. This record belongs to a study of blood T cell repertoires in COVID-19. Background on the study: Material from acute and convalescent COVID-19 was sourced from the United States, Italy and Spain.

Trimming took off 5 bases at V and 11 bases at J, with 15 bases between the two ends. From germline, CDR1 is LNHDA and CDR2 SQIVND (reference sequence). The CDR3 is made up of 12 amino acids. V and J are TRBV19 and TRBJ1-1, with D perhaps TRBD1 (5 bases). This receptor was obtained from a man aged 55 to 69 who had recovered from COVID-19. The sample was peripheral blood. CDR3 sequence reads: CASSFTAGMAFF. The CDR3 DNA reads as TGTGCCAGTAGTTTTACGGCAGGGATGGCTTTCTTT.